This TCR beta chain was obtained from a study of cytomegalovirus exposure and HLA in healthy donors. The CDR3 loop spans 16 amino acids. V lost 8 bases, J lost 4 bases, and 12 bases stayed unmatched. Germline CDR1 reads LNHDA; CDR2 reads SQIVND (reference sequence). PCR employed 60 Vbeta and 13 Jbeta primers. As processed by the authors: There were about 80 million unique TCR beta chains by a later count, and approximately 11 million of them were shared. Profiled with immunoSEQ multiplex PCR; TCRdb holds only in-frame clones, not every one. Clone size and V and J calls were adopted from that table, with D and trimming inferred from the DNA. Counted here are roughly 190,000 clones, around 84% occurring once; the ten biggest clones make up around 1.7%.

The receptor was derived from a woman in her late teens or twenties in good health and CMV-seronegative. Sequencing was carried out using PBMCs. The chain couples TRBV19 to TRBJ1-5, with 9 nucleotides matching TRBD1. The CDR3 region is CASDYGTGSGNQPQHF. CDR3 bases: TGTGCCAGTGACTACGGGACAGGGTCTGGGAATCAGCCCCAGCATTTT.